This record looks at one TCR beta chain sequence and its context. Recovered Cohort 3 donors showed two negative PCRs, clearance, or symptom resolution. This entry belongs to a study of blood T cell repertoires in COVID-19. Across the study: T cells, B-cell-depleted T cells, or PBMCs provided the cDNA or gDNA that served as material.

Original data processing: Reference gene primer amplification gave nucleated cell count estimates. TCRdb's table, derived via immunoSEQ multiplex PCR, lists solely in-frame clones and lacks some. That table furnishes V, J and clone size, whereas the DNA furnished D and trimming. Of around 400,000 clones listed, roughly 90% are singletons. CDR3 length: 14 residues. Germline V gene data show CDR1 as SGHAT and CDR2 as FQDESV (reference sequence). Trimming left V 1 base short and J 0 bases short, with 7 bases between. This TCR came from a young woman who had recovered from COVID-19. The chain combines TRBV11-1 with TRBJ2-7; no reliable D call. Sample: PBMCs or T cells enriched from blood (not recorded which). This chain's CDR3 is CASSLESFSYEQYF. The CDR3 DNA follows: TGTGCCAGCAGCTTAGAATCGTTCTCCTACGAGCAGTACTTC.